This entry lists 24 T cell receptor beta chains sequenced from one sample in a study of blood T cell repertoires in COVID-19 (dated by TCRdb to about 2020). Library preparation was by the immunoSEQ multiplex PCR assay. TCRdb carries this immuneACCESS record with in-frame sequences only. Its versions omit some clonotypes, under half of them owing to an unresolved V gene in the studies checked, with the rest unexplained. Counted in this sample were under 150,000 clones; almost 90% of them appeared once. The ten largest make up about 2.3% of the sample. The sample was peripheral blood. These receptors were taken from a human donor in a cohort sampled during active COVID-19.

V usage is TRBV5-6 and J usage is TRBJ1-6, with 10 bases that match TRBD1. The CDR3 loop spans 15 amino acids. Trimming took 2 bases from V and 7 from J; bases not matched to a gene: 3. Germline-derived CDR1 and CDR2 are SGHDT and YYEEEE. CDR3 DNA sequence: TGTGCCAGCAGCTTCGTGGGACAGGGGAATTCACCCCTCCACTTT. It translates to CASSFVGQGNSPLHF.

The CDR3 nucleotides are TGTGCCAGCAGCCCTGATCTAGGGGACACTGAAGCTTTCTTT. Protein product: CASSPDLGDTEAFF. The chain joins TRBV5-4 to TRBJ1-1; D is perhaps TRBD1 (5 bases). The CDR3 totals 14 residues. Germline V gene sequence: CDR1 SGHNT, CDR2 YYREEE (reference sequence). Deletions cut 4 bases from V and 3 bases from J, with 13 bases between.

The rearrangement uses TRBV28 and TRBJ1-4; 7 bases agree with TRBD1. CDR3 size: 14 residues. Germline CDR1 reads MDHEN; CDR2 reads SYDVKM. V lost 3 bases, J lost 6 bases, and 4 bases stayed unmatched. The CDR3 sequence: CASSFRGEDEKLFF. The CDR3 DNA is TGTGCCAGCAGTTTCAGGGGGGAGGATGAAAAACTGTTTTTT.

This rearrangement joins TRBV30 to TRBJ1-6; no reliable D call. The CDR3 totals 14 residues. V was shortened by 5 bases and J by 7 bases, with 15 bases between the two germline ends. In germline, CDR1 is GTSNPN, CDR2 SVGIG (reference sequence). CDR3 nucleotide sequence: TGTGCCTGGGACCTGGCTCGAGGCAATTCACCCCTCCACTTT. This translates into CAWDLARGNSPLHF.

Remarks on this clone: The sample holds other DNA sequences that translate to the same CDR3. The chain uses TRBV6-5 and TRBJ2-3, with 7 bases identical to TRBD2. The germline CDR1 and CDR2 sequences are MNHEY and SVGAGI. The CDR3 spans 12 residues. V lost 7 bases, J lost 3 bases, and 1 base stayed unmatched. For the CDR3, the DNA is TGTGCCAGCATGGGGGGGACAGATACGCAGTATTTT. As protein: CASMGGTDTQYF.

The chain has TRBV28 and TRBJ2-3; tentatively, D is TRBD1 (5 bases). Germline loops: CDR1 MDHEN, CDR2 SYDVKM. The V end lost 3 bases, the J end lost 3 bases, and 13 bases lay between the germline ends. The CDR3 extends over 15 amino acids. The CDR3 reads CASSFGTGGTDTQYF. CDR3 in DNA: TGTGCCAGCAGTTTTGGTACAGGTGGTACAGATACGCAGTATTTT.

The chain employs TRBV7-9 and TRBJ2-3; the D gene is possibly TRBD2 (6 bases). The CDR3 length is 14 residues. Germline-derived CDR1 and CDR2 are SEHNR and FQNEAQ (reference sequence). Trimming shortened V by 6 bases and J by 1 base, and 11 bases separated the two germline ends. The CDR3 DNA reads TGTGCCAGCAGGTACTCTAGCGGCACAGATACGCAGTATTTT. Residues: CASRYSSGTDTQYF.

The CDR3 spells CAWSYTGTGTYEQYF. For the CDR3, the DNA is TGTGCCTGGAGTTATACCGGGACAGGGACCTACGAGCAGTACTTC. V usage is TRBV30 and J usage is TRBJ2-7, with 9 bases identical to TRBD1. The ends lost 2 bases at V and 2 bases at J; junction bases unmatched: 7. Looked up from germline, CDR1 is GTSNPN and CDR2 is SVGIG (reference sequence). The CDR3 extends over 15 amino acids. Based on the CDR3 plus reference TRBV30 and TRBJ2-7, the full variable domain is SQTIHQWPATLVQPVGSPLSLECTVEGTSNPNLYWYRQAAGRGLQLLFYSVGIGQISSEVPQNLSASRPQDRQFILSSKKLLLSDSGFYLCAWSYTGTGTYEQYFGPGTRLTVT.

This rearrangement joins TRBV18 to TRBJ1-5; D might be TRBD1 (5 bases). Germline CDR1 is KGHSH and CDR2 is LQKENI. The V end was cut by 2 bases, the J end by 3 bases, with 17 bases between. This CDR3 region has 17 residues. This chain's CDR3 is CASSPGLGAASNQPQHF. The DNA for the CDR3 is TGTGCCAGCTCACCAGGATTAGGGGCAGCTTCCAATCAGCCCCAGCATTTT.

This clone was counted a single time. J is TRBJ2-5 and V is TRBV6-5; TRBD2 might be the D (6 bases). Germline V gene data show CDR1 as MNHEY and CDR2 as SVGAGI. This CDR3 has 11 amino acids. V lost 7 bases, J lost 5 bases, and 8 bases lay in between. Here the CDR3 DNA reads TGTGCCAGCACGGGGAGGGAGACCCAGTACTTC. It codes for CASTGRETQYF.

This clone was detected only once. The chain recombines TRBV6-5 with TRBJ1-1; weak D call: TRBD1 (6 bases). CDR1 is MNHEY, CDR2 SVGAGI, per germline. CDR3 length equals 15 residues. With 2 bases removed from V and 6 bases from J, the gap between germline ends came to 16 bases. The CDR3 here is CASSYLGQGGAEAFF. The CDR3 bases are TGTGCCAGCAGTTACCTAGGTCAAGGGGGGGCTGAAGCTTTCTTT.

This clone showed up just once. The CDR3 DNA reads as TGTGCCAGCAGCCCCCTACCGGGACTACTGGCGGGGTCATACAATGAGCAGTTCTTC. Its protein is CASSPLPGLLAGSYNEQFF. This chain uses TRBV7-9 with TRBJ2-1; TRBD2 agrees at 7 bases. J was trimmed by 4 bases and V by 5 bases; bases with no gene match: 20. This CDR3 spans 19 amino acids. Germline CDR1 is SEHNR and CDR2 is FQNEAQ (reference sequence).

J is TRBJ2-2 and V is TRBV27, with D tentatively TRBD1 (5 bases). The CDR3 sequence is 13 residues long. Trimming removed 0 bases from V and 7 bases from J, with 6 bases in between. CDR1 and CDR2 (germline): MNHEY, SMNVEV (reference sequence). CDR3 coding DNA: TGTGCCAGCAGTTTATCCCAGGGCGGGGAGCTGTTTTTT. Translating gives CASSLSQGGELFF.

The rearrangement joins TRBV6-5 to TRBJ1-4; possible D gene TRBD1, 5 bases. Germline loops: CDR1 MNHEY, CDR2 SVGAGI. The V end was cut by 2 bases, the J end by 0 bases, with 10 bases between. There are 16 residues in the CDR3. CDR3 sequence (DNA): TGTGCCAGCAGTTACGACAGCATATCAACTAATGAAAAACTGTTTTTT. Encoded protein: CASSYDSISTNEKLFF.

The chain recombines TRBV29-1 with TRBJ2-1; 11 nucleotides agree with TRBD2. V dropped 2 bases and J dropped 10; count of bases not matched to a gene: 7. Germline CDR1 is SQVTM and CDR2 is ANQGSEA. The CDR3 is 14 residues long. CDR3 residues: CSVELTSGVKEQFF. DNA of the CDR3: TGCAGCGTTGAACTGACTAGCGGGGTCAAAGAGCAGTTCTTC.

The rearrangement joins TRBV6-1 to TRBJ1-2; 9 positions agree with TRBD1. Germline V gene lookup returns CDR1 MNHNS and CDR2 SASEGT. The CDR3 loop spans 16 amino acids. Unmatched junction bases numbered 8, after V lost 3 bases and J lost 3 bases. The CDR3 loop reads CASSDPGTGFDYGYTF. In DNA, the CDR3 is TGTGCCAGCAGTGACCCCGGGACAGGGTTTGACTATGGCTACACCTTC.

The CDR3 is CSVETTGSWDTEAFF. For the CDR3, the DNA is TGCAGCGTTGAAACGACAGGCTCATGGGACACTGAAGCTTTCTTT. The genes are TRBV29-1 and TRBJ1-1; D is perhaps TRBD1 (6 bases). This CDR3 has 15 amino acids. Per germline, CDR1 SQVTM and CDR2 ANQGSEA. Trimming pared 2 bases from V and 3 bases from J, leaving 16 bases between.

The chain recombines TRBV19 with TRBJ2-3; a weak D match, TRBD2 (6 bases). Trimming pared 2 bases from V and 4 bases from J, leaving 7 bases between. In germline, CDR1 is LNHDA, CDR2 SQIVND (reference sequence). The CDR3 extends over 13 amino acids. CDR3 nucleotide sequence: TGTGCCAGTAGTATACTAGCGTCAGATACGCAGTATTTT. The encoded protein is CASSILASDTQYF.

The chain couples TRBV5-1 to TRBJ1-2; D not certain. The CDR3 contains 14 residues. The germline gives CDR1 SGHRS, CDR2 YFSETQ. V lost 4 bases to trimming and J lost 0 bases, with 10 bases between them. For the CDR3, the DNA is TGCGCCAGCAGCGTAGAGCCCTCTAACTATGGCTACACCTTC. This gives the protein CASSVEPSNYGYTF.

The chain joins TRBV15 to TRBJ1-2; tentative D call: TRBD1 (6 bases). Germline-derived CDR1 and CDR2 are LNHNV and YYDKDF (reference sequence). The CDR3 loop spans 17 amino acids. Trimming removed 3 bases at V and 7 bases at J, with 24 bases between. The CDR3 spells CATSRAPTISGERGYTF. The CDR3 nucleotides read TGTGCCACCAGCAGGGCCCCCACAATTTCAGGGGAGCGTGGCTACACCTTC.

DNA for the CDR3: TGTGCCAGTAGTCCTCGTGCCGAGACTTCTAACTATGGCTACACCTTC. Protein product: CASSPRAETSNYGYTF. The chain carries TRBV19 and TRBJ1-2; D is unresolved. Trimming shortened V by 5 bases and J by 0 bases, and 16 bases separated the two germline ends. Germline CDR1 LNHDA, CDR2 SQIVND (reference sequence). The CDR3 contains 16 residues.

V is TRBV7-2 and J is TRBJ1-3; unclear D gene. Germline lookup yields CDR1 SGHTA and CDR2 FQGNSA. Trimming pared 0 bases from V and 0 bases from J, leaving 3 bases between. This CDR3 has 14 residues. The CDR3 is CASSLAVSGNTIYF. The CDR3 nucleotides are TGTGCCAGCAGCTTAGCCGTCTCTGGAAACACCATATATTTT.

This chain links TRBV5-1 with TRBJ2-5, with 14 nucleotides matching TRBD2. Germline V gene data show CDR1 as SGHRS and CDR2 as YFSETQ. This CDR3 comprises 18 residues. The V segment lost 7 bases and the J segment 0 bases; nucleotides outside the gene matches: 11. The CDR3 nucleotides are TGCGCCAGCCTGGGAGGGACTAGCGGGGGACCGTACCAAGAGACCCAGTACTTC. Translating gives CASLGGTSGGPYQETQYF.

DNA of the CDR3: TGTGCCAGCAGTTACCGGTCTAGCGGGAGAGAAAATGAGCAGTTCTTC. Amino acid sequence: CASSYRSSGRENEQFF. V gene TRBV6-5 combines with J gene TRBJ2-1; TRBD2 matches 10 bases. Per germline, CDR1 MNHEY and CDR2 SVGAGI. With 2 bases clipped from V and 7 bases from J, the junction kept 8 bases outside the gene matches. The length of the CDR3 is 16 residues.